The source of this T cell receptor beta chain is a study of blood T cell repertoires in COVID-19. Produced via immunoSEQ multiplex PCR; TCRdb's table is partial and in-frame only. The data hold about 54,000 clones, with around 90% observed a single time. This clone appeared a few times. The CDR3 has 15 residues. Losses at the gene ends were 4 bases for V and 9 bases for J; bases not matched to a gene: 8. Germline V lookup: CDR1 SNHLY, CDR2 FYNNEI. The chain employs TRBV2 and TRBJ1-6; 8 positions match TRBD1. This TCR was recovered from a human donor in a cohort sampled during active COVID-19. Sample: peripheral blood. The CDR3 here is CASSARQGSSSPLHF. The CDR3 DNA follows: TGTGCCAGCAGTGCCCGACAGGGGTCGAGTTCACCCCTCCACTTT.